The 31 T cell receptor beta chains below come from one sample, sequenced in a study of T cells after yellow fever vaccination (dated by TCRdb to between 2019 and 2020). The treatment or condition label here, explained by the study, means: live attenuated yellow fever vaccine strain. The library was built by means of 5' RACE. These reads were obtained on an Illumina NovaSeq 6000. TCRdb applied fastp at Q25 and MiXCR to the public reads, then kept only in-frame beta chains. For every CDR3 protein sequence, its rows merge into one entry that carries the most common genes and DNA. Present in this sample are some 300,000 distinct CDR3 sequences, around 8.6% of which were seen just once. Around 3.4% of the sample lies in the top ten. Sequenced here: CD4+ T cells sorted from PBMCs, sampled 5 days after the yellow fever booster vaccination. These receptor sequences come from a man aged 18 to 29 who received the YFV17D yellow fever vaccine.

The chain is built from TRBV5-1 and TRBJ1-1; 8 nucleotides agree with TRBD1. The CDR3 spans 13 residues. With V trimmed by 4 bases and J by 5 bases, 4 bases remained unmatched. In germline, CDR1 is SGHRS, CDR2 YFSETQ. The CDR3 is CASSTRGLTEAFF. The CDR3 nucleotides read TGCGCCAGCAGCACCAGGGGGCTTACTGAAGCTTTCTTT.

This clonotype appeared many times. The chain recombines TRBV30 with TRBJ1-5, with a tentative D call TRBD1 (5 bases). Germline V gene data show CDR1 as GTSNPN and CDR2 as SVGIG (reference sequence). The V end was cut by 7 bases, the J end by 11 bases, with 15 bases between. The CDR3 is 11 residues long. The CDR3 region has the DNA TGTGCCTACCGGGACGGACGAGCCCAGCATTTT. This translates into CAYRDGRAQHF.

This clonotype was seen many times. The chain uses TRBV11-2 and TRBJ2-1; 7 bases match TRBD1. V was pared by 1 base and J by 10 bases, with 4 bases of the junction left unmatched. The CDR3 covers 13 residues. CDR1 is SGHAT and CDR2 is FQNNGV in the germline V gene. The DNA of the CDR3 is TGTGCCAGCAGCTTAGGACAGGGATTGGAGCAGTTCTTC. It yields the protein CASSLGQGLEQFF.

This clonotype was found a few times. The chain uses TRBV19 and TRBJ2-2, with 7 nucleotides matching TRBD1. The trim removed 5 bases at V and 4 bases at J, leaving 10 bases unmatched. Germline V lookup: CDR1 LNHDA, CDR2 SQIVND (reference sequence). The CDR3 loop spans 16 amino acids. The CDR3 DNA reads as TGTGCCAGTAGTCCAATGAGGGGGCGAATCACCGGGGAGCTGTTTTTT. This gives the protein CASSPMRGRITGELFF. Filled out from reference TRBV19 and TRBJ2-2, the complete variable domain reads DGGITQSPKYLFRKEGQNVTLSCEQNLNHDAMYWYRQDPGQGLRLIYYSQIVNDFQKGDIAEGYSVSREKKESFPLTVTSAQKNPTAFYLCASSPMRGRITGELFFGEGSRLTVL.

The rearrangement links TRBV4-1 to TRBJ1-4; TRBD1 matches 8 bases. This CDR3 has 15 amino acids. V lost 2 bases to trimming and J lost 7 bases; unmatched junction nucleotides: 6. Per the germline V gene, CDR1 is MGHRA and CDR2 is YSYEKL. CDR3 protein: CASSQPQGAFEKLFF. CDR3 sequence (DNA): TGCGCCAGCAGCCAACCGCAGGGGGCTTTTGAAAAACTGTTTTTT.

The chain employs TRBV12-3 or TRBV12-4 and TRBJ2-1; TRBD2 agrees at 8 bases. V lost 5 bases and J lost 5; bases outside the gene matches: 8. The CDR3 loop spans 15 amino acids. CDR3 bases: TGTGCCAGCAGTCACATCGGGACTAGTCACAATGAGCAGTTCTTC. Its protein is CASSHIGTSHNEQFF.

This chain uses TRBV6-1 with TRBJ2-7; TRBD2 might be the D (5 bases). Germline assignment: CDR1 MNHNS and CDR2 SASEGT. The CDR3 spans 12 residues. Trimming removed 8 bases from V and 3 bases from J, with 11 bases in between. CDR3 region: CASGLGSYEQYF. CDR3 DNA sequence: TGTGCCAGCGGGCTGGGGAGCTACGAGCAGTACTTC.

The chain uses TRBV29-1 and TRBJ2-7; D could derive from TRBD1 or TRBD2 (5 bases each). This CDR3 has 15 amino acids. Per the germline V gene, CDR1 is SQVTM and CDR2 is ANQGSEA. Trimming left V 7 bases short and J 2 bases short, with 21 bases between. Here the CDR3 DNA reads TGCAGCGCTGCGGAGTCGAGGGGCCACCCCTACGAGCAGTACTTC. Residues: CSAAESRGHPYEQYF.

The V gene is TRBV30, the J gene TRBJ2-5; the D gene is possibly TRBD2 (7 bases). CDR1 is GTSNPN and CDR2 is SVGIG in the germline V gene (reference sequence). The germline V and J ends were trimmed by 0 bases and 4 bases, with 12 bases remaining between them. The CDR3 totals 14 residues. CDR3 amino acids: CAWSVGGGRETQYF. The CDR3 bases are TGTGCCTGGAGTGTAGGGGGGGGCCGAGAGACCCAGTACTTC. Based on the CDR3 plus reference TRBV30 and TRBJ2-5, the full variable domain is SQTIHQWPATLVQPVGSPLSLECTVEGTSNPNLYWYRQAAGRGLQLLFYSVGIGQISSEVPQNLSASRPQDRQFILSSKKLLLSDSGFYLCAWSVGGGRETQYFGPGTRLLVL.

This clonotype was seen a few times. The rearrangement joins TRBV15 to TRBJ1-2, with no clear D. Trimming stripped 0 bases from V and 10 bases from J, with 9 bases between. The CDR3 is made up of 12 amino acids. CDR1 LNHNV and CDR2 YYDKDF come from the germline V gene (reference sequence). CDR3 sequence reads: CATSRDSGSYTF. The CDR3, as DNA: TGTGCCACCAGCAGAGATTCGGGCTCCTACACCTTC.

This clonotype was detected a few times. The genes are TRBV5-6 and TRBJ2-3; D not certain. The CDR3 loop spans 15 amino acids. CDR1 and CDR2 from the germline V gene are SGHDT and YYEEEE. V was cut by 5 bases and J by 4 bases, with 17 bases left in between. CDR3 in DNA: TGTGCCAGCAGGCAGACACTTGGGGAACCAGATACGCAGTATTTT. Translated: CASRQTLGEPDTQYF. The whole variable domain, remainder taken from reference TRBV5-6 and TRBJ2-3, is DAGVTQSPTHLIKTRGQQVTLRCSPKSGHDTVSWYQQALGQGPQFIFQYYEEEERQRGNFPDRFSGHQFPNYSSELNVNALLLGDSALYLCASRQTLGEPDTQYFGPGTRLTVL.

This clonotype was detected many times. The J gene is TRBJ1-5, the V gene TRBV10-1, with unresolved D. The CDR3 covers 13 residues. Trimming removed 5 bases at V and 1 base at J, with 6 bases between. Germline V gives CDR1 WNHNN, CDR2 SYGVQD (reference sequence). The CDR3 loop reads CASSRRSNQPQHF. The CDR3 DNA reads TGCGCCAGCAGTCGGCGGAGCAATCAGCCCCAGCATTTT.

This chain uses TRBV5-1 with TRBJ2-5; tentatively, D is TRBD1 (5 bases). The CDR3 runs to 14 residues. Per the germline V gene, CDR1 is SGHRS and CDR2 is YFSETQ. Trimming shortened V by 3 bases and J by 5 bases, and 14 bases separated the two germline ends. For the CDR3, the DNA is TGCGCCAGCAGCTCGGACAAGCCCGGGGAGACCCAGTACTTC. This gives the protein CASSSDKPGETQYF. Variable domain in full (rest from reference TRBV5-1 and TRBJ2-5): KAGVTQTPRYLIKTRGQQVTLSCSPISGHRSVSWYQQTPGQGLQFLFEYFSETQRNKGNFPGRFSGRQFSNSRSEMNVSTLELGDSALYLCASSSDKPGETQYFGPGTRLLVL.

CDR3 residues: CSVEAGASGSYNEQFF. The DNA for the CDR3 is TGCAGCGTTGAGGCGGGGGCCTCGGGGAGCTACAATGAGCAGTTCTTC. The chain combines TRBV29-1 with TRBJ2-1; D might be TRBD2 (7 bases). The CDR3 sequence is 16 residues long. CDR1 is SQVTM, CDR2 ANQGSEA, per germline. Trimming removed 3 bases at V and 3 bases at J, with 18 bases between.

The chain couples TRBV5-1 to TRBJ2-2; D ambiguous. Germline CDR1 and CDR2: SGHRS and YFSETQ. Trimming took off 1 base at V and 5 bases at J, with 9 bases between the two ends. The length of the CDR3 is 14 residues. CDR3 protein: CASSLTQETGELFF. In DNA, the CDR3 is TGCGCCAGCAGCTTGACCCAGGAGACCGGGGAGCTGTTTTTT. Using reference TRBV5-1 and TRBJ2-2 for the parts outside the CDR3, the full variable domain is KAGVTQTPRYLIKTRGQQVTLSCSPISGHRSVSWYQQTPGQGLQFLFEYFSETQRNKGNFPGRFSGRQFSNSRSEMNVSTLELGDSALYLCASSLTQETGELFFGEGSRLTVL.

This clonotype was detected ten times or more. This chain uses TRBV7-2 with TRBJ2-1; either TRBD1 or TRBD2 may supply D (6 bases each). The CDR3 runs to 14 residues. The germline V gene encodes CDR1 SGHTA and CDR2 FQGNSA. V lost 5 bases to trimming and J lost 10 bases, with 18 bases between them. The DNA of the CDR3 is TGTGCCAGCAGCGGCTTACGGGGGCGAGGAGAGCAGTTCTTC. Protein product: CASSGLRGRGEQFF.

The V and J genes are TRBV5-1 and TRBJ1-2, with D unresolved. Trimming shortened V by 0 bases and J by 6 bases, and 6 bases separated the two germline ends. The germline gives CDR1 SGHRS, CDR2 YFSETQ. CDR3 size: 12 residues. CDR3: CASSLGQDGYTF. The CDR3 coding sequence is TGCGCCAGCAGCTTGGGGCAGGATGGCTACACCTTC.

This clonotype has more than one count but fewer than ten. The genes are TRBV6-4 and TRBJ2-7, with D perhaps being TRBD1 or TRBD2 (5 bases each). The length of the CDR3 is 14 residues. Trimming pared 4 bases from V and 4 bases from J, leaving 14 bases between. Germline V lookup: CDR1 MRHNA, CDR2 SNTAGT. The CDR3 nucleotides read TGTGCCAGCAGTGCCCTTCGGGGACCGTACGAGCAGTACTTC. Translated: CASSALRGPYEQYF.

This chain connects TRBV12-3 or TRBV12-4 to TRBJ1-5; no reliable D call. Trimming removed 6 bases from V and 0 bases from J, with 12 bases in between. The CDR3 covers 15 residues. The CDR3 reads CASSRTPYSNQPQHF. In DNA, the CDR3 is TGTGCCAGCAGCCGGACGCCATATAGCAATCAGCCCCAGCATTTT.

This clonotype was observed a handful of times. CDR3 sequence reads: CASSPIITAGPSTDTQYF. The CDR3 region has the DNA TGTGCCAGCTCACCTATTATCACTGCAGGCCCTAGCACAGATACGCAGTATTTT. This chain links TRBV18 with TRBJ2-3; D is uncertain. Trimming removed 3 bases at V and 0 bases at J, with 19 bases between. Per the germline V gene, CDR1 is KGHSH and CDR2 is LQKENI. This CDR3 comprises 18 residues. The variable domain in full, with the rest retrieved from reference TRBV18 and TRBJ2-3, is NAGVMQNPRHLVRRRGQEARLRCSPMKGHSHVYWYRQLPEEGLKFMVYLQKENIIDESGMPKERFSAEFPKEGPSILRIQQVVRGDSAAYFCASSPIITAGPSTDTQYFGPGTRLTVL.

This clonotype was observed a handful of times. The chain is built from TRBV5-1 and TRBJ2-1; a possible D gene is TRBD2 (5 bases). The germline V gene has CDR1 SGHRS and CDR2 YFSETQ. This CDR3 is built from 15 residues. V lost 2 bases and J 0 bases, leaving 9 bases between the germline ends. DNA for the CDR3: TGCGCCAGCAGCTTAGCGGCTGGCTCCTACAATGAGCAGTTCTTC. Translation: CASSLAAGSYNEQFF. The variable domain in full, completed from reference TRBV5-1 and TRBJ2-1, reads KAGVTQTPRYLIKTRGQQVTLSCSPISGHRSVSWYQQTPGQGLQFLFEYFSETQRNKGNFPGRFSGRQFSNSRSEMNVSTLELGDSALYLCASSLAAGSYNEQFFGPGTRLTVL.

This clonotype showed up many times. The rearrangement joins TRBV20-1 to TRBJ2-1; a possible D gene is TRBD2 (6 bases). V gave up 1 base and J gave up 0 bases, with 13 bases separating them. The CDR3 totals 16 residues. Germline V CDR1 and CDR2: DFQATT, SNEGSKA (reference sequence). The CDR3 DNA reads TGCAGTGCTAGAGTTGGCGGGGCAAGCTCCTACAATGAGCAGTTCTTC. It codes for CSARVGGASSYNEQFF.

The CDR3 DNA follows: TGCGCCAGCAGCCATGCGGACAGGGGTGGTTTCTTTGACACCGGGGAGCTGTTTTTT. This sequence encodes CASSHADRGGFFDTGELFF. This sequence joins TRBV5-1 and TRBJ2-2; TRBD1 matches at 9 bases. The V segment lost 4 bases and the J segment 3 bases; nucleotides outside the gene matches: 16. Germline V gene lookup returns CDR1 SGHRS and CDR2 YFSETQ. The CDR3 covers 19 residues. Looking up the rest from reference TRBV5-1 and TRBJ2-2 gives the full variable domain: KAGVTQTPRYLIKTRGQQVTLSCSPISGHRSVSWYQQTPGQGLQFLFEYFSETQRNKGNFPGRFSGRQFSNSRSEMNVSTLELGDSALYLCASSHADRGGFFDTGELFFGEGSRLTVL.

Only a few counts were recorded for this clonotype. The chain has TRBV5-1 and TRBJ2-2, with D perhaps assigned TRBD1 or TRBD2 (6 bases each). Germline V gene sequence: CDR1 SGHRS, CDR2 YFSETQ. Trimming stripped 0 bases from V and 7 bases from J, with 10 bases between. CDR3 size: 14 residues. In nucleotides, the CDR3 is TGCGCCAGCAGCTTGGCCGGGGGCGGCGGGGAGCTGTTTTTT. This encodes CASSLAGGGGELFF.

Only a few counts were recorded for this clonotype. The chain has TRBV29-1 and TRBJ1-5; D is perhaps TRBD1 (5 bases). Trimming left V 4 bases short and J 5 bases short, with 15 bases between. This CDR3 comprises 14 residues. Germline CDR1 and CDR2: SQVTM and ANQGSEA. For the CDR3, the DNA is TGCAGCGTTGGCATGCAGGGAAAGGATCAGCCCCAGCATTTT. This codes for CSVGMQGKDQPQHF.

This clonotype came up a few times. The chain combines TRBV20-1 with TRBJ1-5; 8 nucleotides match TRBD1. Looked up from germline, CDR1 is DFQATT and CDR2 is SNEGSKA (reference sequence). The V and J ends lost 3 bases and 2 bases, in that order; junction bases with no gene match: 0. CDR3 length equals 13 residues. CDR3 residues: CSARTGGNQPQHF. The CDR3 DNA is TGCAGTGCTAGGACAGGGGGCAATCAGCCCCAGCATTTT.

The rearrangement uses TRBV5-1 and TRBJ2-3, with D uncertain. V lost 0 bases and J lost 2, with 7 bases in between. The CDR3 spans 14 residues. CDR1 and CDR2 (germline): SGHRS, YFSETQ. For the CDR3, the DNA is TGCGCCAGCAGCTTGGGGGAAGTCACAGATACGCAGTATTTT. Residues: CASSLGEVTDTQYF.

This clonotype was counted a few times. V is TRBV27 and J is TRBJ2-6, with D uncertain. CDR1 and CDR2 (germline): MNHEY, SMNVEV (reference sequence). This CDR3 region has 13 residues. With 8 bases removed from V and 2 bases from J, the gap between germline ends came to 7 bases. The CDR3 sequence: CASGRPGANVLTF. For the CDR3, the DNA is TGTGCCAGCGGTAGGCCTGGGGCCAACGTCCTGACTTTC.

The chain uses TRBV6-2 or TRBV6-3 and TRBJ2-2, with D maybe TRBD1 (5 bases). Germline V gives CDR1 MNHEY, CDR2 SVGEGT. Trimming shortened V by 8 bases and J by 0 bases, and 10 bases separated the two germline ends. The CDR3 runs 14 residues. The CDR3 region has the DNA TGTGCCAGCGGGGCGGAAGCGAACACCGGGGAGCTGTTTTTT. Its protein product is CASGAEANTGELFF.

The table lists this clonotype with a few counts. The V call is TRBV3-2, the J call TRBJ2-7; no check of the table's D call, TRBD1, against the DNA was made. TRBV3-2 is recorded as a pseudogene. This CDR3 is 18 amino acids long. CDR3 region: CASSHDDRREGLHYEQYV. The CDR3 DNA reads as TGTGCCAGCAGCCATGACGACAGGCGAGAAGGGTTACACTACGAGCAGTACGTC.

For this clonotype: A read error may account for a junction end that differs from germline. The V call is TRBV9, the J call TRBJ2-5, with TRBD2 matching over 9 bases. The CDR3 consists of 14 residues. Germline V gives CDR1 SGDLS, CDR2 YYNGEE. The CDR3 region is CASSDLTAGGPVHF. The CDR3, as DNA: TGTGCCAGCAGCGATCTCACGGCGGGGGGGCCTGTCCACTTC.